Shown below are 19 T cell receptor beta chains from a single sample sequenced in a study of blood T cells in healthy people across ages. A second roughly 7 to 12 cycle PCR used barcoded and J-beta primers. In TCRdb, the 5' RACE reads were re-called with MiXCR into one record per CDR3 protein. The sample has 590,000 or so distinct CDR3 sequences; approximately 30% are singletons. The material sequenced was blood. The source is a woman of 80 years or more in good health.

With regard to this clonotype: It may be a read error: a sequence one base away is much more abundant. The chain carries TRBV2 and TRBJ2-5, with TRBD1 matching 7 bases. The length of the CDR3 is 17 residues. Trimming took 6 bases from V and 11 from J; bases not matched to a gene: 24. Germline-derived CDR1 and CDR2 are SNHLY and FYNNEI. The CDR3 DNA sequence: TGTGCCAGCAGAAAAAACCCACCGGGACAGTTTGAGGATGAGCAGTACTTC. Translated, it gives CASRKNPPGQFEDEQYF.

V is TRBV6-2 or TRBV6-3 and J is TRBJ2-2; D may match TRBD1 or TRBD2 (6 bases each). Germline CDR1 reads MNHEY; CDR2 reads SVGEGT. The CDR3 runs to 13 residues. Trimming took 7 bases from V and 6 from J, leaving 12 bases between them. The CDR3: CASILGGSGELFF. The CDR3 coding sequence is TGTGCCAGCATCCTAGGGGGGTCCGGGGAGCTGTTTTTT.

In this sample, this clonotype turned up a few times. The rearrangement uses TRBV27 and TRBJ1-1, with TRBD1 as a possible D gene (5 bases). Germline V lookup: CDR1 MNHEY, CDR2 SMNVEV (reference sequence). V was cut by 5 bases and J by 1 base, with 14 bases left in between. The CDR3 spans 15 residues. CDR3: CASSPRQSRNTEAFF. CDR3 DNA: TGTGCCAGCAGTCCCCGACAGAGCCGGAACACTGAAGCTTTCTTT.

About this clonotype itself: This clone may be a read error of a much larger clone one base away. This chain uses TRBV2 with TRBJ2-7, with 10 bases that match TRBD2. Germline V gene data show CDR1 as SNHLY and CDR2 as FYNNEI. The CDR3 totals 14 residues. Unmatched junction bases numbered 14, after V lost 11 bases and J lost 7 bases. CDR3 DNA sequence: TGTGCCGGCGGAGCAGCGGGGGGGCGCGGGGAGCAGTACTTC. Translating it yields CAGGAAGGRGEQYF.

This clonotype has a count of ten or more. The chain links TRBV3-1 to TRBJ2-7; D is uncertain. The CDR3 length is 15 residues. V was clipped by 4 bases and J by 2 bases, with 15 bases between them. Per the germline V gene, CDR1 is LGHDT and CDR2 is YNNKEL (reference sequence). The CDR3 sequence is CASSRKREVTYEQYF. Here the CDR3 DNA reads TGTGCCAGCAGCCGTAAGAGAGAAGTAACCTACGAGCAGTACTTC.

In its sample, this clonotype was seen a few times. The chain carries TRBV3-1 and TRBJ1-4; no definite D call. Trimming left V 8 bases short and J 0 bases short, with 10 bases between. The CDR3 totals 14 residues. Germline lookup yields CDR1 LGHDT and CDR2 YNNKEL (reference sequence). The CDR3 loop is CASRNLATNEKLFF. Written as DNA, the CDR3 is TGTGCCAGCCGAAACCTGGCAACTAATGAAAAACTGTTTTTT.

This clonotype was observed at least ten times. This chain joins TRBV6-6 and TRBJ2-7; D assignment may be TRBD1 or TRBD2 (6 bases each). Germline CDR1 reads MNHNY; CDR2 reads SVGAGI (reference sequence). Trimming cost V 4 bases and J 0 bases, with 10 bases left between them. The CDR3 runs 14 residues. Here the CDR3 reads CASSSGAGSYEQYF. The CDR3 DNA is TGTGCCAGCAGTTCGGGGGCAGGCTCCTACGAGCAGTACTTC.

As concerns this clonotype: A read error is likely, as this CDR3 ends without the conserved phenylalanine or tryptophan. V is TRBV5-6 and J is TRBJ2-3; D is undetermined. Germline CDR1 reads SGHDT; CDR2 reads YYEEEE. The CDR3 spans 16 residues. Trimming shortened V by 4 bases and J by 0 bases, and 15 bases separated the two germline ends. The CDR3 spells CASSPPFAASTDTQYL. CDR3 bases: TGTGCCAGCAGCCCCCCTTTCGCAGCTAGCACAGATACGCAGTATCTT.

The chain links TRBV19 to TRBJ1-3; 7 nucleotides match TRBD1. V lost 6 bases and J lost 4; bases outside the gene matches: 9. This CDR3 has 15 amino acids. Germline V lookup: CDR1 LNHDA, CDR2 SQIVND (reference sequence). The CDR3 DNA reads as TGTGCCAGTAGCACCCCCTTGACAGGGGGAAACACCATATATTTT. This sequence encodes CASSTPLTGGNTIYF.

This chain uses TRBV10-3 with TRBJ1-3, with D possibly being TRBD1 (5 bases). Germline CDR1 and CDR2: ENHRY and SYGVKD. The length of the CDR3 is 15 residues. Trimming pared 9 bases from V and 0 bases from J, leaving 15 bases between. The CDR3, as DNA: TGTGCCATGTCGGGGGAATTACTCTCTGGAAACACCATATATTTT. Translating it yields CAMSGELLSGNTIYF.

There are many counts of this clonotype. The chain combines TRBV6-6 with TRBJ2-1, with 9 bases fitting TRBD2. The CDR3 sequence is 16 residues long. Looked up from germline, CDR1 is MNHNY and CDR2 is SVGAGI (reference sequence). J was trimmed by 6 bases and V by 7 bases; bases with no gene match: 13. This CDR3 reads CASTSGGGAGGNEQFF. In nucleotides, the CDR3 is TGTGCCAGCACCTCCGGCGGGGGGGCCGGAGGCAATGAGCAGTTCTTC.

This clonotype was observed a few times. This chain uses TRBV3-1 with TRBJ1-6, with 8 bases lining up with TRBD1. The CDR3 spans 13 residues. Trimming at V came to 4 bases and at J to 14 bases, leaving 7 bases not matched to a gene. Germline V gene data show CDR1 as LGHDT and CDR2 as YNNKEL (reference sequence). The DNA for the CDR3 is TGTGCCAGCAGCCTATGGACAGGGAGAGCCCTCCACTTT. Its protein product is CASSLWTGRALHF.

In the case of this clonotype: A read error is possible here, since a much larger clone lies one base away. The chain has TRBV6-2 or TRBV6-3 and TRBJ1-1; D not resolved. The CDR3 contains 13 residues. Germline V gene lookup returns CDR1 MNHEY and CDR2 SVGEGT. CDR3 amino acids: CTSRFTENTEAFF. The CDR3 bases are TGTACCAGCAGATTTACAGAGAACACTGAAGCTTTCTTT.

This chain joins TRBV20-1 and TRBJ1-5; 8 bases agree with TRBD1. The CDR3 runs to 18 residues. CDR1 is DFQATT and CDR2 is SNEGSKA in the germline V gene (reference sequence). The V gene end was trimmed by 6 bases and the J gene end by 0 bases; junction bases not matched to a gene: 16. CDR3 in amino acids: CSAVGAGGGSGSNQPQHF. The CDR3 DNA reads TGCAGTGCCGTGGGGGCAGGGGGCGGCTCCGGTAGCAATCAGCCCCAGCATTTT.

This clonotype was seen repeatedly, ten times or more. The J gene is TRBJ1-5, the V gene TRBV11-2; D unclear. CDR1 and CDR2 from the germline V gene are SGHAT and FQNNGV. This CDR3 region has 13 residues. V lost 0 bases to trimming and J lost 3 bases, with 3 bases between them. The CDR3 reads CASSLEHNQPQHF. CDR3 bases: TGTGCCAGCAGCTTAGAGCACAATCAGCCCCAGCATTTT.

The V call is TRBV9, the J call TRBJ2-3, with 7 bases identical to TRBD2. J lost 11 bases, V lost 2 bases, and 5 bases had no gene match. CDR3 length: 12 residues. Germline CDR1 and CDR2: SGDLS and YYNGEE. The CDR3 is CASSVGGGGQYF. CDR3 sequence (DNA): TGTGCCAGCAGCGTTGGGGGGGGAGGGCAGTATTTT.

In this sample, this clonotype turned up many times. The rearrangement joins TRBV15 to TRBJ2-5, with unresolved D. Per germline, CDR1 LNHNV and CDR2 YYDKDF (reference sequence). The length of the CDR3 is 14 residues. V was cut by 1 base and J by 3 bases, with 9 bases left in between. This CDR3 reads CATSRGDDKETQYF. The CDR3 DNA is TGTGCCACCAGCAGAGGAGATGACAAAGAGACCCAGTACTTC.

The rearrangement uses TRBV9 and TRBJ2-1; tentative D call: TRBD2 (5 bases). The tail of the sequence fits TRBJ2-7 better, so the J call may be wrong. Germline V gene lookup returns CDR1 SGDLS and CDR2 YYNGEE. CDR3 size: 17 residues. This CDR3 reads CASSPFGGAASYNEQYF. In DNA form, the CDR3 reads TGTGCCAGCAGCCCCTTCGGAGGAGCAGCTTCCTACAATGAGCAGTACTTC.

This clonotype was detected only a few times. The chain links TRBV9 to TRBJ2-7; 7 positions match TRBD1. V shed 3 bases, J shed 4 bases, and the junction held 7 bases outside the gene matches. The germline gives CDR1 SGDLS, CDR2 YYNGEE. The CDR3 sequence is 14 residues long. The DNA for the CDR3 is TGTGCCAGCAGCGGACAGGGAAATCCGTACGAGCAGTACTTC. Amino acid sequence: CASSGQGNPYEQYF.